This record looks at one TCR beta chain sequence and its context. Trimming cost V 5 bases and J 7 bases; bases outside gene matches: 15. The V gene's germline CDR1 is MNHNY and CDR2 SVGAGI (reference sequence). The CDR3 length is 18 residues. These data originate in a study of blood T cell repertoires in COVID-19. About the study: Researchers got acute and convalescent COVID-19 samples from the United States, Italy and Spain.

The data were produced by immunoSEQ multiplex PCR, yet TCRdb's version contains in-frame clones alone and is incomplete. The sample has around 290,000 clones, more than 75% seen once. The V and J genes are TRBV6-6 and TRBJ2-1; 12 positions agree with TRBD2. The TCR originated in a woman aged 45-60 years who had recovered from COVID-19. Sequences were obtained from peripheral blood. Written as DNA, the CDR3 is TGTGCCAGCAGTCCCGGGCTAGCGGGGGGGGGTGTGCGGAATGAGCAGTTCTTC. Amino acid sequence: CASSPGLAGGGVRNEQFF.